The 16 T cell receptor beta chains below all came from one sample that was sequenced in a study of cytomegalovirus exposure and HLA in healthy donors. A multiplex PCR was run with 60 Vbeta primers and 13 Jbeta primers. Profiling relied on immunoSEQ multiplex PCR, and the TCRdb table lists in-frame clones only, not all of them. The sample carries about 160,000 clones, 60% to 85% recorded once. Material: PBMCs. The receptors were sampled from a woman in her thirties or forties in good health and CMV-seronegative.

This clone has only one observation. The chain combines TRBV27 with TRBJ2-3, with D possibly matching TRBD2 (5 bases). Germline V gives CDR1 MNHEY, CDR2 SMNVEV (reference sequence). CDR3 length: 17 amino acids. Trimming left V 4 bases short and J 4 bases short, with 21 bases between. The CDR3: CASSSSRLRRGSDTQYF. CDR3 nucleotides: TGTGCCAGCAGTTCATCCCGACTTCGACGAGGGTCAGATACGCAGTATTTT.

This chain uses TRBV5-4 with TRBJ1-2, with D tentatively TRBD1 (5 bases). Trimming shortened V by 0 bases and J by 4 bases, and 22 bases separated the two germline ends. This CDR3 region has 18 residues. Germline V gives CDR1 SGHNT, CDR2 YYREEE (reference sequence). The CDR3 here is CASSLVWATGIISYGYTF. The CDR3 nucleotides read TGTGCCAGCAGCTTGGTTTGGGCTACAGGAATAATTAGCTATGGCTACACCTTC.

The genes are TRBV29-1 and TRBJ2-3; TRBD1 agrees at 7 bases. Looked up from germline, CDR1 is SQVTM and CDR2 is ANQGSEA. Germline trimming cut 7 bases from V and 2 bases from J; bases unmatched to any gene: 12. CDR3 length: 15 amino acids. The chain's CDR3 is CSAGRDRHYTDTQYF. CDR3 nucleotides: TGCAGCGCTGGTAGGGACAGACACTACACAGATACGCAGTATTTT.

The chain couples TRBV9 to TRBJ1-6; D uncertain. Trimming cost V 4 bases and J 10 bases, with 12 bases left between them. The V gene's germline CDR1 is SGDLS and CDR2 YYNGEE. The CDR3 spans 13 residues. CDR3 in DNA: TGTGCCAGCAGCTCTCCCGGGAGGTCACCCCTCCACTTT. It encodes CASSSPGRSPLHF.

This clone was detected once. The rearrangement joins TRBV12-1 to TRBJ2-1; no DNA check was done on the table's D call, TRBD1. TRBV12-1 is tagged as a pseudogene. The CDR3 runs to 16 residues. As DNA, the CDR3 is TGTGCCAGCAGCCTCTCCCCGGGACAGGTCTACAATGAGCAGTTCTTC. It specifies CASSLSPGQVYNEQFF.

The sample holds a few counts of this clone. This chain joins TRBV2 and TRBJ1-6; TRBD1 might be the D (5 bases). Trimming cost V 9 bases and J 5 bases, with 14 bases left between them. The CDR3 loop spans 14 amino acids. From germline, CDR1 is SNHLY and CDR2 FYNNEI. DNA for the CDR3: TGTGCCAGTGTACAGGTACCCGATAATTCACCCCTCCACTTT. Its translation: CASVQVPDNSPLHF.

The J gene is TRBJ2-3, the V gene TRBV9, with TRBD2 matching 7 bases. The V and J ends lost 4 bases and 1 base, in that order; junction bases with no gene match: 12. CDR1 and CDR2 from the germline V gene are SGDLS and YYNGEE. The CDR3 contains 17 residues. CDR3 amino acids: CASSPLPSGARTDTQYF. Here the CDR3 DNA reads TGTGCCAGCAGCCCTCTGCCCAGCGGGGCCCGCACAGATACGCAGTATTTT.

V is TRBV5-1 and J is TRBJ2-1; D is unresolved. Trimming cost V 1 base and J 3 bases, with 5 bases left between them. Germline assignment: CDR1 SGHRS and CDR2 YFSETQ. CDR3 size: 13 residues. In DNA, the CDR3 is TGCGCCAGCAGCTTGTACAGCTACAATGAGCAGTTCTTC. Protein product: CASSLYSYNEQFF.

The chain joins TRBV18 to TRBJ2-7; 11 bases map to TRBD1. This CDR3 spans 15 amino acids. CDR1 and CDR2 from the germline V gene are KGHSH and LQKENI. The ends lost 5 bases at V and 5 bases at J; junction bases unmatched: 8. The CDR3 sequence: CASSTLGQGADEQYF. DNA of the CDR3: TGTGCCAGCTCAACCCTAGGACAGGGGGCGGACGAGCAGTACTTC. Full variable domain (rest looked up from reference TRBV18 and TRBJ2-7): NAGVMQNPRHLVRRRGQEARLRCSPMKGHSHVYWYRQLPEEGLKFMVYLQKENIIDESGMPKERFSAEFPKEGPSILRIQQVVRGDSAAYFCASSTLGQGADEQYFGPGTRLTVT.

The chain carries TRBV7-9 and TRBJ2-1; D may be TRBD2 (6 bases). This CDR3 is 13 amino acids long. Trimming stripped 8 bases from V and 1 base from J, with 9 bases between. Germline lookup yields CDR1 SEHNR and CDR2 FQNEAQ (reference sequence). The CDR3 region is CASAGRSYNEQFF. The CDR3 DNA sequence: TGTGCCAGCGCGGGGCGTTCCTACAATGAGCAGTTCTTC.

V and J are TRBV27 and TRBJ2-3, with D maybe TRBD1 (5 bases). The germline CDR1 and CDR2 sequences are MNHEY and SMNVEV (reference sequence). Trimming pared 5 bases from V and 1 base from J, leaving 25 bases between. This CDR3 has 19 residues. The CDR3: CASSKEGGAQKARTDTQYF. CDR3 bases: TGTGCCAGCAGTAAAGAAGGTGGGGCGCAGAAAGCGCGCACAGATACGCAGTATTTT.

The CDR3 DNA reads TGTGCCAGCAGTTTCAACTCCAGAACCACAGGGTGGCCTCAGCCCCAGCATTTT. It yields the protein CASSFNSRTTGWPQPQHF. The V gene is TRBV28, the J gene TRBJ1-5, with D perhaps matching TRBD1 (6 bases). CDR3 size: 18 residues. Trimming removed 3 bases from V and 6 bases from J, with 24 bases in between. Germline values: CDR1 MDHEN, CDR2 SYDVKM.

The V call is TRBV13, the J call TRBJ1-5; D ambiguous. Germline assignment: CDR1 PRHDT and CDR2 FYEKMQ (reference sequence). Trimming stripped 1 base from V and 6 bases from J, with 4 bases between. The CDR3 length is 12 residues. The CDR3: CASSLASQPQHF. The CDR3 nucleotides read TGTGCCAGCAGCTTAGCCAGTCAGCCCCAGCATTTT.

CDR3 region: CASSLRTGAFSYGYTF. CDR3 coding DNA: TGTGCCAGCAGCTTGAGGACAGGGGCTTTCTCATATGGCTACACCTTC. V and J are TRBV5-6 and TRBJ1-2; 9 nucleotides line up with TRBD1. The ends lost 1 base at V and 5 bases at J; junction bases unmatched: 9. CDR1 is SGHDT, CDR2 YYEEEE, per germline. This CDR3 has 16 residues.

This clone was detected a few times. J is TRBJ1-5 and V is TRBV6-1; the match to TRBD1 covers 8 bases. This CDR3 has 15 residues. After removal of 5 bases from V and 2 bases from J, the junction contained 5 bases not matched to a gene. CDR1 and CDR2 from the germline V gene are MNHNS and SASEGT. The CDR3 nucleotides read TGTGCCAGCAGTAGCGAGACAGGGGGCAATCAGCCCCAGCATTTT. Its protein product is CASSSETGGNQPQHF.

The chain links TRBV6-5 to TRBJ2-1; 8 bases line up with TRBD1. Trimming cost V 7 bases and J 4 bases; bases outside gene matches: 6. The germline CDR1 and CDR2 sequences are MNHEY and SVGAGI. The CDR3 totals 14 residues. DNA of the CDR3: TGTGCCAGCACCGGGACAGGATCATACAATGAGCAGTTCTTC. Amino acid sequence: CASTGTGSYNEQFF.